These 20 T cell receptor beta chains were all obtained from the same sample, sequenced in a study of blood T cell repertoires in COVID-19. Sequenced by immunoSEQ multiplex PCR; TCRdb stores in-frame clones only, minus some. This table has about 120,000 clones, around 85% appearing once. The sequenced sample consisted of peripheral blood. Receptors originate from a man in his thirties or forties with COVID-19, enrolled during active disease.

The gene calls are TRBV7-9 and TRBJ2-1, with a tentative D call TRBD2 (6 bases). In germline, CDR1 is SEHNR, CDR2 FQNEAQ (reference sequence). The CDR3 has 18 amino acids. Trimming took off 4 bases at V and 0 bases at J, with 19 bases between the two ends. CDR3 DNA sequence: TGTGCCAGCAGCTCAACTTCCACTAGCATTAGCTCCTACAATGAGCAGTTCTTC. Its protein product is CASSSTSTSISSYNEQFF.

This chain connects TRBV4-1 to TRBJ2-1, with TRBD2 as a possible D gene (6 bases). The germline V gene has CDR1 MGHRA and CDR2 YSYEKL. V gave up 0 bases and J gave up 2 bases, with 11 bases separating them. The CDR3 sequence is 16 residues long. The chain's CDR3 is CASSQEIAAAYNEQFF. CDR3 bases: TGCGCCAGCAGCCAAGAAATAGCGGCCGCCTACAATGAGCAGTTCTTC.

The V gene is TRBV3-1 (or the pseudogene TRBV3-2), the J gene TRBJ2-7, with TRBD2 matching 14 bases. The CDR3 contains 15 residues. Losses at the gene ends were 4 bases for V and 3 bases for J; bases not matched to a gene: 2. CDR1 is LGHDT and CDR2 is YNNKEL in the germline V gene (reference sequence). The CDR3 coding sequence is TGTGCCAGCAGCCGCGGGACTAGCGGGGGCTACGAGCAGTACTTC. Protein: CASSRGTSGGYEQYF.

V gene TRBV11-2 combines with J gene TRBJ2-1; TRBD2 matches 10 bases. This CDR3 comprises 15 residues. V dropped 3 bases and J dropped 4; count of bases not matched to a gene: 3. Per germline, CDR1 SGHAT and CDR2 FQNNGV. CDR3 sequence reads: CASSLEAGGYNEQFF. CDR3 DNA sequence: TGTGCCAGCAGCTTGGAAGCGGGGGGGTACAATGAGCAGTTCTTC.

The V call is TRBV5-6, the J call TRBJ1-1; maybe TRBD1 (5 bases). The CDR3 is 16 amino acids. From germline, CDR1 is SGHDT and CDR2 YYEEEE. Trimming left V 3 bases short and J 11 bases short, with 26 bases between. The CDR3 region is CASSWIGSGTAKIAFF. DNA of the CDR3: TGTGCCAGCAGCTGGATAGGTAGCGGGACGGCTAAAATCGCTTTCTTT.

This clone appeared once. V is TRBV15 and J is TRBJ1-5; the D is unclear. In germline, CDR1 is LNHNV, CDR2 YYDKDF (reference sequence). Trimming took 0 bases from V and 11 from J, leaving 8 bases between them. The CDR3 spans 12 residues. The CDR3 loop reads CATSREGATQHF. The CDR3, as DNA: TGTGCCACCAGCAGAGAGGGAGCAACCCAGCATTTT.

This clone was counted only a few times. The chain has TRBV15 and TRBJ2-3, with 10 nucleotides matching TRBD2. The CDR3 has 18 amino acids. Germline CDR1 LNHNV, CDR2 YYDKDF (reference sequence). V trimming: 3 bases; J trimming: 0 bases; junction bases outside the gene matches: 9. In DNA, the CDR3 is TGTGCCACCAGCAGTCCGACTAGCGGGCGGACTAGCACAGATACGCAGTATTTT. It encodes CATSSPTSGRTSTDTQYF.

This clone was counted once. This chain connects TRBV24-1 to TRBJ2-1, with 7 bases that match TRBD2. V was clipped by 3 bases and J by 3 bases; unmatched bases: 1. Per the germline V gene, CDR1 is KGHDR and CDR2 is SFDVKD. The CDR3 has 14 residues. The DNA of the CDR3 is TGTGCCACCAGTGATCGGACTAGCTACAATGAGCAGTTCTTC. Its protein product is CATSDRTSYNEQFF.

This clone was recorded a few times. The chain recombines TRBV6-5 with TRBJ2-3, with TRBD2 identical over 7 bases. With V trimmed by 6 bases and J by 2 bases, 2 bases remained unmatched. This CDR3 region has 13 residues. The germline V gene encodes CDR1 MNHEY and CDR2 SVGAGI. CDR3 nucleotide sequence: TGTGCCAGCAGGGCGGGAGCCACAGATACGCAGTATTTT. Amino acids: CASRAGATDTQYF.

The V and J genes are TRBV20-1 and TRBJ2-5, with D possibly matching TRBD1 (7 bases). The V gene lost 3 bases and the J gene lost 4 bases, with 15 bases spanning the gap. The CDR3 has 14 amino acids. Germline values: CDR1 DFQATT, CDR2 SNEGSKA (reference sequence). CDR3 protein: CSASGQGGVETQYF. The CDR3 DNA reads as TGCAGTGCTAGTGGGCAGGGGGGAGTAGAGACCCAGTACTTC.

The chain has TRBV6-5 and TRBJ1-6, with D tentatively TRBD1 (6 bases). V lost 0 bases to trimming and J lost 9 bases, with 12 bases between them. Germline CDR1 is MNHEY and CDR2 is SVGAGI. The CDR3 extends over 15 amino acids. DNA of the CDR3: TGTGCCAGCAGTTACTCCCCAGGGGCGAGTTCACCCCTCCACTTT. Encoded protein: CASSYSPGASSPLHF.

This clone showed up just a few times. The rearrangement uses TRBV25-1 and TRBJ2-7; D is possibly TRBD1 (7 bases). V dropped 3 bases and J dropped 1 base, with 13 bases sitting between them. Per the germline V gene, CDR1 is MGHDK and CDR2 is SYGVNS. CDR3 length: 15 amino acids. The CDR3 DNA sequence: TGTGCCAGCAGTGAGCGGGGACAGCAATCCTACGAGCAGTACTTC. Amino acid sequence: CASSERGQQSYEQYF.

The chain recombines TRBV12-3 or TRBV12-4 with TRBJ2-7, with D hard to call. CDR3 length equals 13 residues. Deletions cut 3 bases from V and 7 bases from J, with 13 bases between. CDR3 region: CASSFLSPQEQYF. In DNA, the CDR3 is TGTGCCAGCAGTTTCCTTAGCCCGCAGGAGCAGTACTTC.

The gene calls are TRBV5-1 and TRBJ1-2, with D unresolved. The germline V gene has CDR1 SGHRS and CDR2 YFSETQ. The germline V and J ends were trimmed by 3 bases and 4 bases, with 10 bases remaining between them. This CDR3 is built from 13 residues. The DNA of the CDR3 is TGCGCCAGCAGCTCCGCGGAGACCTATGGCTACACCTTC. This translates into CASSSAETYGYTF.

The V call is TRBV6-5, the J call TRBJ2-7, with a possible D match to TRBD2 (5 bases). Germline values: CDR1 MNHEY, CDR2 SVGAGI. V was cut by 2 bases and J by 1 base, with 12 bases left in between. CDR3 size: 15 residues. CDR3 region: CASSYEPTSSYEQYF. CDR3 sequence (DNA): TGTGCCAGCAGTTACGAGCCTACTAGTTCCTACGAGCAGTACTTC.

The chain is built from TRBV7-8 and TRBJ2-7; D is possibly TRBD2 (5 bases). From germline, CDR1 is SGHVS and CDR2 FQNEAQ. The CDR3 is 15 residues long. V lost 5 bases, J lost 3 bases, and 17 bases lay in between. CDR3 in DNA: TGTGCCAGCAGCCGCCTATTAAGGGAGAGCTACGAGCAGTACTTC. Amino acids: CASSRLLRESYEQYF.

The chain couples TRBV10-3 to TRBJ2-4; 10 nucleotides agree with TRBD1. The J segment lost 8 bases and the V segment lost 3 bases, leaving 10 bases of the junction unmatched. Germline loops: CDR1 ENHRY, CDR2 SYGVKD. This CDR3 comprises 16 residues. CDR3 sequence (DNA): TGTGCCATCAGTGACCCCGGGGGACAGGGGTCACACATTCAGTACTTC. It yields the protein CAISDPGGQGSHIQYF.

This clone appeared a single time. V is TRBV19 and J is TRBJ2-1; 8 nucleotides align to TRBD1. V lost 7 bases, J lost 8 bases, and 10 bases stayed unmatched. Germline V gene data show CDR1 as LNHDA and CDR2 as SQIVND (reference sequence). The length of the CDR3 is 14 residues. The CDR3 DNA reads TGTGCCAGTAACCCAGGACAGGGTTCCGATGAGCAGTTCTTC. Translation: CASNPGQGSDEQFF.

This clone was observed once. J is TRBJ1-1 and V is TRBV11-3; no reliable D call. This CDR3 has 12 amino acids. Germline assignment: CDR1 SGHNT and CDR2 YENEEA. Trimming removed 4 bases at V and 4 bases at J, with 7 bases between. The CDR3 DNA is TGTGCCAGCAGCTCTGGGAGCACTGAAGCTTTCTTT. It codes for CASSSGSTEAFF. The entire variable domain, with the rest obtained from reference TRBV11-3 and TRBJ1-1, is as follows: EAGVVQSPRYKIIEKKQPVAFWCNPISGHNTLYWYLQNLGQGPELLIRYENEEAVDDSQLPKDRFSAERLKGVDSTLKIQPAELGDSAVYLCASSSGSTEAFFGQGTRLTVV.

The CDR3 reads CASSSPTGYYEQYF. The CDR3 bases are TGTGCCAGCAGCTCCCCGACAGGATACTACGAGCAGTACTTC. The rearrangement links TRBV7-8 to TRBJ2-7, with a weak D call TRBD1 (6 bases). The CDR3 covers 14 residues. The V gene's germline CDR1 is SGHVS and CDR2 FQNEAQ. The V gene lost 4 bases and the J gene lost 3 bases, with 13 bases spanning the gap.